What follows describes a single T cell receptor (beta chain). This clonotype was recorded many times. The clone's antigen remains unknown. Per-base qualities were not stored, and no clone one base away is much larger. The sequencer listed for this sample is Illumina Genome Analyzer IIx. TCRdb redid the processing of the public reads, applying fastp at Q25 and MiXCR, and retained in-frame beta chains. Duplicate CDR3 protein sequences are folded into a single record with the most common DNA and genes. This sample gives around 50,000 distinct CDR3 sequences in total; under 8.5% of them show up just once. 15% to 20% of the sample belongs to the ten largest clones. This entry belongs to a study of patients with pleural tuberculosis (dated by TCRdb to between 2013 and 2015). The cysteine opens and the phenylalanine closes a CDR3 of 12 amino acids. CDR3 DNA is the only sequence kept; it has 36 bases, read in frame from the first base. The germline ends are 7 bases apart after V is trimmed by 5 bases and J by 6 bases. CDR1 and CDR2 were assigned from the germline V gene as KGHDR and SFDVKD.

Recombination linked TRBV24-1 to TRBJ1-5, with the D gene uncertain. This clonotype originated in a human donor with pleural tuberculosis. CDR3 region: CATSALGQPQHF. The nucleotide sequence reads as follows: TGTGCCACCAGTGCTCTTGGTCAGCCCCAGCATTTT.